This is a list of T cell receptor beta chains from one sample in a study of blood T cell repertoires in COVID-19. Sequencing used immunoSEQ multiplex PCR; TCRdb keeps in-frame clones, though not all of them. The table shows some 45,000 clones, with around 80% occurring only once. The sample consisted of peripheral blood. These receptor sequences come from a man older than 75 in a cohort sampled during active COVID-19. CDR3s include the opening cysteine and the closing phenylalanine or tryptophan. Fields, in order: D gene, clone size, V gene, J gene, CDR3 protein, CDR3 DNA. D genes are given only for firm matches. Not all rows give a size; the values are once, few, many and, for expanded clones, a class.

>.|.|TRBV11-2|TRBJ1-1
CASSLERGFGTEAFF
TGTGCCAGCAGCTTAGAGAGGGGGTTCGGCACTGAAGCTTTCTTT
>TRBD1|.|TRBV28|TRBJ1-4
CASSSSGQGAEKLFF
TGTGCCAGCAGTTCCTCTGGACAGGGAGCTGAAAAACTGTTTTTT
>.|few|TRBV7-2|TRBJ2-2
CASSRQGLPNTGELFF
TGTGCCAGCAGTCGGCAGGGACTCCCGAACACCGGGGAGCTGTTTTTT
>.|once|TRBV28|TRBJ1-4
CASSWARGPTNEKLFF
TGTGCCAGCAGTTGGGCCAGGGGACCAACTAATGAAAAACTGTTTTTT
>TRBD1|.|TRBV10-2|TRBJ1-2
CASSPSPGQGLDGYTF
TGCGCCAGCAGCCCCTCACCGGGACAGGGGTTGGATGGCTACACCTTC
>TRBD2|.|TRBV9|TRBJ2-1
CASSVELADYNEQFF
TGTGCCAGCAGCGTAGAACTAGCGGACTACAATGAGCAGTTCTTC
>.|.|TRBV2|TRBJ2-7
CASSPQGSWYF
TGTGCCAGCAGTCCACAGGGCTCGTGGTACTTC
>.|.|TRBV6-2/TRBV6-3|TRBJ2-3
CASSPGPSDTQYF
TGTGCCAGCAGTCCCGGCCCTAGCGATACGCAGTATTTT
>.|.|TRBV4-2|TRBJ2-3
CASSQGGGDTQYF
TGTGCCAGCAGCCAAGGAGGGGGAGATACGCAGTATTTT
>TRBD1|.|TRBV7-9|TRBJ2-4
CASSVLDGTGTF
TGTGCCAGCAGCGTATTAGACGGGACAGGGACCTTC
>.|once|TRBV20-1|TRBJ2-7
CSAGPTEQYF
TGCAGTGCTGGCCCAACCGAGCAGTACTTC
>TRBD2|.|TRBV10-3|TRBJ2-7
CAISLLPGTSVYEQYF
TGTGCCATCAGCCTTTTACCCGGGACTAGCGTGTACGAGCAGTACTTC
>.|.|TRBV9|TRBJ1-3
CASSVAAGLGNTIYF
TGTGCCAGCAGCGTAGCGGCAGGGCTAGGAAACACCATATATTTT
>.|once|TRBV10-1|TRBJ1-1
CATQGGKNTEAFF
TGCGCCACCCAGGGAGGGAAGAACACTGAAGCTTTCTTT
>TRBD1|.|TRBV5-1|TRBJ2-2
CASSAGQGPFTGELFF
TGCGCCAGCAGCGCAGGACAGGGCCCGTTCACCGGGGAGCTGTTTTTT
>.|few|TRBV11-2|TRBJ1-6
CASSLSNRGNSPLHF
TGTGCCAGCAGCTTATCTAACCGGGGTAATTCACCCCTCCACTTT
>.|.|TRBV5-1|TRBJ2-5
CASSFMETQYF
TGCGCCAGCAGCTTTATGGAGACCCAGTACTTC
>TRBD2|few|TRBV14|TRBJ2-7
CASSRTSSYEQYF
TGTGCCAGCAGCCGGACTAGCTCCTACGAGCAGTACTTC
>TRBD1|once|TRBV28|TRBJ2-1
CASSSPLGQYNEQFF
TGTGCCAGCAGTTCGCCCCTGGGACAGTACAATGAGCAGTTCTTC
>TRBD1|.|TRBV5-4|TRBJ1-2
CASSPDRNYGYTF
TGTGCCAGCAGCCCGGACAGGAACTATGGCTACACCTTC
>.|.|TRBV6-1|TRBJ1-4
CASSEQGGEKLFF
TGTGCCAGCAGTGAACAGGGTGGTGAAAAACTGTTTTTT
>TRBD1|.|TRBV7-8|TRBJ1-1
CASSLYARQGAFF
TGTGCCAGCAGCTTATATGCCCGACAGGGGGCTTTCTTT
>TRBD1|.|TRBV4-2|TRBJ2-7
CASSQGQGAIYEQYF
TGTGCCAGCAGCCAAGGACAGGGGGCTATATACGAGCAGTACTTC